One sample yielded the 23 T cell receptor beta chains listed below, sequenced in a study of T cell changes during pregnancy in multiple sclerosis. Using immunoSEQ multiplex PCR, the repertoire was profiled, and TCRdb retains in-frame clones only, with some absent. The sample comprises some 75,000 clones, roughly 95% of which are singletons, and 0.85% to 1.3% rests with the top ten. Sequenced here: peripheral blood, sampled in the second trimester of pregnancy. The source is a female donor with multiple sclerosis, enrolled in a pregnancy study.

V and J are TRBV29-1 and TRBJ2-7, with 9 bases matching TRBD1. The junction had 8 bases not matched to a gene; V was cut back by 1 base and J by 4 bases. Looked up from germline, CDR1 is SQVTM and CDR2 is ANQGSEA. The CDR3 is 15 residues long. This CDR3 is CSVEVLGDRGYEQYF. The CDR3 DNA reads as TGCAGCGTTGAAGTCTTAGGCGACAGGGGGTACGAGCAGTACTTC.

The chain links TRBV13 to TRBJ1-1; TRBD1 matches 7 bases. The CDR3 spans 14 residues. Germline V gives CDR1 PRHDT, CDR2 FYEKMQ (reference sequence). V lost 3 bases and J lost 2; bases outside the gene matches: 3. The CDR3 DNA sequence: TGTGCCAGCAGCTTCGGGACAGTTAACACTGAAGCTTTCTTT. This sequence encodes CASSFGTVNTEAFF.

The chain has TRBV19 and TRBJ2-7; 9 bases are shared with TRBD2. The CDR3 totals 14 residues. CDR1 is LNHDA and CDR2 is SQIVND in the germline V gene (reference sequence). J was trimmed by 4 bases and V by 3 bases; bases with no gene match: 4. In DNA form, the CDR3 reads TGTGCCAGTAGTATCGGGACTAGCTTTTACGAGCAGTACTTC. This sequence encodes CASSIGTSFYEQYF.

The rearrangement uses TRBV29-1 and TRBJ2-7; TRBD2 is a possible D gene (6 bases). V lost 6 bases and J lost 2, with 11 bases in between. The CDR3 is 12 amino acids. CDR1 and CDR2 from the germline V gene are SQVTM and ANQGSEA. The CDR3 DNA reads TGCAGCGTGAGGAGGGGCCCCTACGAGCAGTACTTC. It translates to CSVRRGPYEQYF.

The J gene is TRBJ1-2, the V gene TRBV7-2; no reliable D call. Germline V lookup: CDR1 SGHTA, CDR2 FQGNSA. This CDR3 region has 13 residues. Trimming pared 11 bases from V and 5 bases from J, leaving 18 bases between. The CDR3, as DNA: TGTGCCGCTTCAGGCCTCCGAGGGTATGGCTACACCTTC. Translating it yields CAASGLRGYGYTF.

This rearrangement joins TRBV7-2 to TRBJ2-2; TRBD2 aligns across 12 bases. Trimming removed 5 bases from V and 4 bases from J; junction bases left unmatched: 11. CDR3 length: 18 amino acids. CDR1 SGHTA and CDR2 FQGNSA come from the germline V gene. The CDR3 reads CASSLKRLAGVSTGELFF. DNA of the CDR3: TGTGCCAGCAGCCTTAAACGACTAGCGGGAGTAAGCACCGGGGAGCTGTTTTTT.

The chain combines TRBV4-1 with TRBJ1-2, with 7 bases that match TRBD1. The CDR3 consists of 16 residues. From germline, CDR1 is MGHRA and CDR2 YSYEKL. V shed 0 bases, J shed 8 bases, and the junction held 12 bases outside the gene matches. CDR3 loop: CASSQERTGAGGGYTF. CDR3 coding DNA: TGCGCCAGCAGCCAAGAAAGGACAGGTGCCGGTGGGGGCTACACCTTC.

The genes are TRBV2 and TRBJ2-5; D ambiguous. Germline V gives CDR1 SNHLY, CDR2 FYNNEI. V was pared by 5 bases and J by 11 bases, with 9 bases between. The CDR3 extends over 10 amino acids. CDR3 in amino acids: CASSLEEQYF. The CDR3 DNA follows: TGTGCCAGCAGTCTAGAGGAGCAGTACTTC.

The chain carries TRBV11-2 and TRBJ2-5; 8 bases match TRBD1. The germline V gene encodes CDR1 SGHAT and CDR2 FQNNGV. V was clipped by 6 bases and J by 2 bases; unmatched bases: 17. The CDR3 has 18 amino acids. This CDR3 is CASRAGRGLEIRQETQYF. The CDR3 DNA reads as TGTGCCAGCAGGGCAGGCAGGGGGCTTGAGATCCGTCAAGAGACCCAGTACTTC.

The chain employs TRBV9 and TRBJ1-2, with TRBD1 as a possible D gene (6 bases). Germline V CDR1 and CDR2: SGDLS, YYNGEE. CDR3 size: 12 residues. Between the trimmed V and J ends, which lost 3 bases and 6 bases, there was a span of 9 bases. The DNA of the CDR3 is TGTGCCAGCAGCGGGGGGCTACATGGCTACACCTTC. It encodes CASSGGLHGYTF.

This chain's CDR3 is CASGSGSNPGELFF. CDR3 coding DNA: TGTGCCAGCGGTAGCGGGAGTAACCCCGGGGAGCTGTTTTTT. The V call is TRBV6-4, the J call TRBJ2-2, with 9 bases lining up with TRBD2. The V gene's germline CDR1 is MRHNA and CDR2 SNTAGT. With V trimmed by 8 bases and J by 6 bases, 7 bases remained unmatched. The CDR3 totals 14 residues.

The chain is built from TRBV6-1 and TRBJ2-3; 10 positions match TRBD1. V lost 6 bases to trimming and J lost 4 bases; unmatched junction nucleotides: 1. The CDR3 contains 13 residues. Germline CDR1 reads MNHNS; CDR2 reads SASEGT. CDR3 bases: TGTGCCAGCAGCGGGACAGGGGCAGATACGCAGTATTTT. Encoded protein: CASSGTGADTQYF.

This clone was recorded once. The chain couples TRBV29-1 to TRBJ1-2, with 8 nucleotides matching TRBD1. V shed 6 bases and J 4 bases; nucleotides not matched to a gene: 4. The CDR3 totals 12 residues. Germline values: CDR1 SQVTM, CDR2 ANQGSEA. CDR3 nucleotides: TGCAGCGTCTACAGGGGGGGCTATGGCTACACCTTC. This translates into CSVYRGGYGYTF.

The chain uses TRBV6-5 and TRBJ1-1; weak D call: TRBD1 (5 bases). V dropped 3 bases and J dropped 1 base, with 9 bases sitting between them. The CDR3 loop spans 14 amino acids. Germline V gene sequence: CDR1 MNHEY, CDR2 SVGAGI. The CDR3 protein is CASSYQGGNTEAFF. The CDR3 coding sequence is TGTGCCAGCAGTTATCAGGGTGGGAACACTGAAGCTTTCTTT.

The chain links TRBV18 to TRBJ2-5; perhaps TRBD1 as D (6 bases). Trimming removed 6 bases from V and 2 bases from J, with 10 bases in between. This CDR3 spans 13 amino acids. The germline CDR1 and CDR2 sequences are KGHSH and LQKENI. The CDR3 region is CASSWGLQETQYF. The DNA of the CDR3 is TGTGCCAGCTCCTGGGGGCTTCAAGAGACCCAGTACTTC.

This rearrangement joins TRBV2 to TRBJ2-7; 8 nucleotides line up with TRBD2. Germline V lookup: CDR1 SNHLY, CDR2 FYNNEI. The V and J ends lost 3 bases and 6 bases, in that order; junction bases with no gene match: 7. This CDR3 spans 14 amino acids. DNA of the CDR3: TGTGCCAGCAGTGATATTTTCGGGGGGGGCGAGCAGTACTTC. The encoded protein is CASSDIFGGGEQYF.

In its sample, this clone was seen a few times. The chain links TRBV4-3 to TRBJ2-1; the D is unclear. This CDR3 is built from 16 residues. Germline CDR1 is LGHNA and CDR2 is YSLEER. V lost 0 bases and J lost 2, with 11 bases in between. CDR3 DNA sequence: TGCGCCAGCAGCCAAGAGGTCGCGGAGCCCTACAATGAGCAGTTCTTC. Encoded protein: CASSQEVAEPYNEQFF.

This sequence joins TRBV9 and TRBJ1-1; the D is unclear. This CDR3 is 15 amino acids long. Germline-derived CDR1 and CDR2 are SGDLS and YYNGEE. V lost 4 bases to trimming and J lost 3 bases, with 16 bases between them. The CDR3: CASSSRARGDTEAFF. The DNA of the CDR3 is TGTGCCAGCAGCTCCCGAGCCCGCGGAGACACTGAAGCTTTCTTT.

This clone was recorded once. This chain joins TRBV19 and TRBJ1-5, with a possible D match to TRBD1 (5 bases). CDR3 length: 14 residues. V dropped 5 bases and J dropped 5 bases, with 13 bases sitting between them. Per germline, CDR1 LNHDA and CDR2 SQIVND (reference sequence). The chain's CDR3 is CASSSRGGDQPQHF. For the CDR3, the DNA is TGTGCCAGTAGTTCCCGGGGCGGGGATCAGCCCCAGCATTTT.

This clone was seen once. J is TRBJ2-2 and V is TRBV25-1, with D tentatively TRBD1 (7 bases). Trimming removed 2 bases at V and 4 bases at J, with 17 bases between. Germline CDR1 MGHDK, CDR2 SYGVNS. This CDR3 has 17 amino acids. The CDR3 is CASSERGQGGATGELFF. CDR3 nucleotides: TGTGCCAGCAGTGAAAGGGGGCAGGGGGGAGCCACCGGGGAGCTGTTTTTT. The entire variable domain, with the rest obtained from reference TRBV25-1 and TRBJ2-2, is as follows: EADIYQTPRYLVIGTGKKITLECSQTMGHDKMYWYQQDPGMELHLIHYSYGVNSTEKGDLSSESTVSRIRTEHFPLTLESARPSHTSQYLCASSERGQGGATGELFFGEGSRLTVL.

The gene calls are TRBV19 and TRBJ1-4, with 11 bases identical to TRBD1. The CDR3 sequence is 16 residues long. Germline lookup yields CDR1 LNHDA and CDR2 SQIVND (reference sequence). The V and J ends lost 3 bases and 10 bases, in that order; junction bases with no gene match: 10. The CDR3 DNA sequence: TGTGCCAGTAGTATCTCCGCCGGGACAGGGGGTGGAAAACTGTTTTTT. Translated, it gives CASSISAGTGGGKLFF.

For this clone: Other DNA sequences in the sample encode the same CDR3. V gene TRBV30 combines with J gene TRBJ1-1, with 7 bases that match TRBD1. The CDR3 has 12 amino acids. Trimming removed 5 bases from V and 1 base from J; junction bases left unmatched: 1. In germline, CDR1 is GTSNPN, CDR2 SVGIG (reference sequence). Written as DNA, the CDR3 is TGTGCCTGGGACAGGGCGAACACTGAAGCTTTCTTT. Protein sequence: CAWDRANTEAFF.

The chain employs TRBV19 and TRBJ2-6; 8 positions agree with TRBD1. From germline, CDR1 is LNHDA and CDR2 SQIVND (reference sequence). The CDR3 is made up of 20 amino acids. After removal of 4 bases from V and 4 bases from J, the junction contained 18 bases not matched to a gene. This CDR3 reads CASSTVPGQVWVPGANVLTF. The DNA of the CDR3 is TGTGCCAGTAGTACCGTCCCGGGACAGGTCTGGGTGCCGGGGGCCAACGTCCTGACTTTC.